The clone carrying this T cell receptor beta chain was detected many times. Its target is unknown. This entry is derived from a study of Graves' ophthalmopathy and Graves' hyperthyroidism. Points from the study as a whole: Most expanded clonotypes from thyroid (those above 0.001 frequency) were also found in blood. Built on 13 signatures, a model told ophthalmopathy apart from stable hyperthyroidism with about 85% sensitivity and approximately 81% specificity.

Trimming removed 6 bases from V and 2 bases from J; junction bases left unmatched: 12. CDR3 length equals 16 residues. Germline lookup yields CDR1 MDHEN and CDR2 SYDVKM. Amplifying from RNA transcripts, the study obtained TCR beta CDR3 regions. An opening RT-PCR round employed HTBI primers and preceded a second-round multiplex PCR. TCRdb reanalysed the multiplex PCR reads using MiXCR and keeps one entry per CDR3 protein. Among 300,000 to 400,000 distinct CDR3 sequences, roughly 15% were seen once, and the ten largest hold roughly 2.3%. Sequenced: peripheral blood. The receptor comes from an adult woman with stable Graves' hyperthyroidism. The chain uses TRBV28 and TRBJ1-1, with 7 bases fitting TRBD1. Here the CDR3 reads CASREGGASGNTEAFF. In DNA form, the CDR3 reads TGTGCCAGCAGAGAAGGGGGCGCGTCGGGAAACACTGAAGCTTTCTTT.